This T cell receptor beta chain was sequenced during a study of T cells in Graves' hyperthyroidism and ophthalmopathy. Broader study findings: The model predicted ophthalmopathy a median around 6.5 months before onset.

This clonotype has more than one count but fewer than ten. Its antigen is unidentified. Losses at the gene ends were 6 bases for V and 3 bases for J; bases not matched to a gene: 5. The CDR3 sequence is 15 residues long. CDR1 and CDR2 from the germline V gene are LGHDT and YNNKEL (reference sequence). The CDR3 regions of TCR beta were amplified from RNA transcripts. In the first-round RT-PCR of the TCR CDR3, the HTBI primer set was used. TCRdb reprocessed the multiplex PCR reads via MiXCR and lists one record per CDR3 protein. Of about 420,000 distinct CDR3 sequences listed, about 15% are singletons. Researchers defined stable Graves' hyperthyroidism as no ophthalmopathy progression within 18 months. Hyperthyroidism patients were newly diagnosed, had disease duration under 2 months, and were aged 18 to 65 years.

Sample: blood. This chain joins TRBV3-1 and TRBJ2-3; the match to TRBD2 covers 11 bases. The receptor was derived from a woman aged 18-29 years with Graves' hyperthyroidism. CDR3 amino acids: CASRRLAGGTDTQYF. As DNA, the CDR3 is TGTGCCAGCAGACGCCTAGCGGGGGGAACAGATACGCAGTATTTT.